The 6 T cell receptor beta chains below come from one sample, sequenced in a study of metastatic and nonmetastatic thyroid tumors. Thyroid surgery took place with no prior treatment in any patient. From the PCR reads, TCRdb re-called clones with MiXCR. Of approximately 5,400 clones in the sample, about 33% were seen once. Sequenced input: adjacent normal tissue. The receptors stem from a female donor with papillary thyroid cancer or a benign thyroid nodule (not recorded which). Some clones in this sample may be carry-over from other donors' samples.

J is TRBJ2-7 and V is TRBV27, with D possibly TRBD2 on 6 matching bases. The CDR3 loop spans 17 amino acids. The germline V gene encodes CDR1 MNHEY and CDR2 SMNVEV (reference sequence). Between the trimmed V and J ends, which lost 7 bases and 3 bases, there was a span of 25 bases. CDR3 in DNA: TGTGCCAGCAAACCGGCGGGGTCTAGCGCCAGGTACTACGAGCAGTACTTC. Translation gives CASKPAGSSARYYEQYF.

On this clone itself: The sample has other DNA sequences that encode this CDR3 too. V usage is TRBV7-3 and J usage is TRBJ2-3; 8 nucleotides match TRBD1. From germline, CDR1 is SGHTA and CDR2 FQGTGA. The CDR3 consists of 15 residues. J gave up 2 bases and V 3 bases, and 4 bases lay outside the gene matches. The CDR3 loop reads CASSLTGVPTDTQYF. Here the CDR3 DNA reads TGTGCCAGCAGCTTGACAGGGGTTCCCACAGATACGCAGTATTTT.

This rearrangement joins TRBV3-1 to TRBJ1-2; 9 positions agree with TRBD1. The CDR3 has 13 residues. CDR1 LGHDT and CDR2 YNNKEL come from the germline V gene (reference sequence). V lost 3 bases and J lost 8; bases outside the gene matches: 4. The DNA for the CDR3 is TGTGCCAGCAGCCAGGGACAGGGAGCCGGCTACACCTTC. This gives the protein CASSQGQGAGYTF.

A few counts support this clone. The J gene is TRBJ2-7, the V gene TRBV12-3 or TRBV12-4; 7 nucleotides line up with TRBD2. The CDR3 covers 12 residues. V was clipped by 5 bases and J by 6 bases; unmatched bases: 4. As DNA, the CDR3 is TGTGCCAGCAGTCTGACGGGAGGCGAGCAGTACTTC. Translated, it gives CASSLTGGEQYF.

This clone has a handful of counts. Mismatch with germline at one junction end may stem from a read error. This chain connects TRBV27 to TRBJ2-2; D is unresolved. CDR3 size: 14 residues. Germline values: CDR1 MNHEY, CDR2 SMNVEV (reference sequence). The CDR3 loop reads CASSFLENTWELFF. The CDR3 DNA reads TGCGCCAGCAGTTTCCTGGAGAACACTTGGGAGCTGTTTTTT.

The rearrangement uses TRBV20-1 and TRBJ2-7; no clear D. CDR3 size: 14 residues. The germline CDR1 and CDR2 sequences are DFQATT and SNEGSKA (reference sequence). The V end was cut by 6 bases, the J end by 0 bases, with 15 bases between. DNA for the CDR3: TGCAGTGCAACCTGGACCATGAACTCCTACGAGCAGTACTTC. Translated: CSATWTMNSYEQYF.